Listed below are T cell receptor beta chains from one sample, sequenced in a study of read filtering for tumor transcriptome and immune sequencing. Each CDR3 protein gets one entry after TCRdb re-called the reads with MiXCR. Here the sample spans about 50,000 distinct CDR3 sequences, 20% being singletons. The sequenced material came from a population of CD138-negative cells sorted from bone marrow. The receptors derive from a donor at least 40 years old with multiple myeloma. Each CDR3 is given with its conserved first and last residue. D genes are given only for firm matches. Expanded clones are given a class, and other clones once, few, many or no size at all.

v_gene	abundance	j_gene	len	d_gene	CDR3nt	CDR3aa
TRBV12-3/TRBV12-4	many	TRBJ2-2	15	-	TGTGCCAGCAGTTCCTCGGCAGGCCATCGTGGGGAGCTGTTTTTT	CASSSSAGHRGELFF
TRBV4-3	many	TRBJ1-6	17	TRBD1	TGCGCCAGCAGCCAAGATGGGCAGGGGGCCAATAATTCACCCCTCCACTTT	CASSQDGQGANNSPLHF
TRBV29-1	many	TRBJ2-1	14	TRBD2	TGCAGCGTTGTAATAGTGCGGGAGCGGAATGAGCAGTTCTTC	CSVVIVRERNEQFF
TRBV28	many	TRBJ2-7	14	-	TGTGCCAGCAGTTTGCTCGGGGCGTCCTACGAGCAGTACTTC	CASSLLGASYEQYF
TRBV24-1	many	TRBJ2-2	16	-	TGTGCCACCAGTGATTTGACCCAGGGAGGCACCGGGGAGCTGTTTTTT	CATSDLTQGGTGELFF
TRBV29-1	few	TRBJ1-5	13	TRBD1	TGCAGCGTTGAAGAGGACAGGGATCAGCCCCAGCATTTT	CSVEEDRDQPQHF
TRBV5-1	many	TRBJ2-1	16	TRBD2	TGCGCCAGCAGCTTGCCTACTAGCGGGGAAAACAATGAGCAGTTCTTC	CASSLPTSGENNEQFF
TRBV5-6	-	TRBJ2-2	20	-	TGTGCCAGCAGCTTGTGGTTTGGAGAAAGCGGAGTAGGGCACACCGGGGAGCTGTCTTTT	CASSLWFGESGVGHTGELSF
TRBV30	many	TRBJ1-1	14	-	TGTGCCTGGAGTGTTTTAGGGGCGAACACTGAAGCTTTCTTT	CAWSVLGANTEAFF
TRBV4-1	-	TRBJ2-3	15	-	TGCGCCAGCAGCCAAGACGAACTTCGCACAGATACGCAGTATTTT	CASSQDELRTDTQYF
TRBV4-1	many	TRBJ2-3	15	TRBD1	TGCGCCAGCAGCCAACGGGACAGGGATCGAGATACGCAGTATTTT	CASSQRDRDRDTQYF
TRBV20-1	many	TRBJ2-7	15	TRBD2	TGCAGTGCTACCTTACGGACTAGCGGTACCTACGAGCAGTACTTC	CSATLRTSGTYEQYF
TRBV4-3	many	TRBJ2-3	15	TRBD2	TGCGCCAGCAGCCAAATAATAGCGGGGACAGATACGCAGTATTTT	CASSQIIAGTDTQYF
TRBV6-6	many	TRBJ2-6	16	-	TGTGCCAGCAGTTACTCGAGAGGGTTTGGGGCCAACGTCCTGACTTTC	CASSYSRGFGANVLTF
TRBV5-6	-	TRBJ2-5	16	TRBD2	TGTGCCAGCAGCCCGGGACTAGCGGAGCTTAAAGGGACCCAGTACTTC	CASSPGLAELKGTQYF
TRBV7-8	-	TRBJ2-6	18	-	TGTGCCAGCAGCTTAAGGTGGGACGGCGTCTCTGGGGCCAACTTCCTGCCTTTC	CASSLRWDGVSGANFLPF
TRBV28	many	TRBJ2-3	15	-	TGTGCCAGCAGTGTTACAGGGTCGAGCACAGATACGCAGTATTTT	CASSVTGSSTDTQYF
TRBV5-1	many	TRBJ2-2	14	TRBD1	TGCGCCAGCAGCCAGACAGGGTCCACCGGGGAGCTGTTTTTT	CASSQTGSTGELFF
TRBV14	many	TRBJ2-1	18	TRBD2	TGTGCCAGCAGCCAAGGGCCCGGGACTAGCGGGAGGTACAATGAGCAGTTCTTC	CASSQGPGTSGRYNEQFF
TRBV29-1	many	TRBJ2-7	12	TRBD2	TGCAGCGTACTAGCGGGAGGCCACGAGCAGTACTTC	CSVLAGGHEQYF
TRBV7-9	many	TRBJ2-3	12	-	TGTGCCAGCAGCTCTGCCAGTAATACGCAGTATTTT	CASSSASNTQYF
TRBV27	many	TRBJ2-1	16	TRBD2	TGTGCCAGCAGTACGCTACTAGCGGGAGCCTACAATGAGCAGTTCTTC	CASSTLLAGAYNEQFF
TRBV3-1	few	TRBJ2-3	14	-	TGTGCCAGCAGCCAAGATTTAGCCCACCCTACGCAGTATTTT	CASSQDLAHPTQYF
TRBV6-2/TRBV6-3	-	TRBJ2-7	16	TRBD2	TGTGCCTGCAGTTACTCGGATAGCGGGAGGCCTTACGAGCAGTACTTC	CACSYSDSGRPYEQYF
TRBV28	-	TRBJ1-5	19	TRBD1	TGTGCCAGCAGTTTGGCTCGGACAGGGAGGTTTAGGAGCAATCAGCCCCAGCATTTT	CASSLARTGRFRSNQPQHF
TRBV30	-	TRBJ2-7	13	TRBD1	TGTGCCTGGAGTGGGACAGGGCTTTACGAGCAGTACTTC	CAWSGTGLYEQYF
TRBV20-1	many	TRBJ1-5	13	-	TGCAGTGCTAGGAGGCATAGCAATCAGCCCCAGCATTTT	CSARRHSNQPQHF
TRBV29-1	many	TRBJ2-1	15	-	TGCAGCGTAAGCGAGACGGAGAGCTCCTACAATGAGCAGTTCTTC	CSVSETESSYNEQFF
TRBV6-2/TRBV6-3	-	TRBJ2-1	16	TRBD2	TGTGCCAGCAGTTACTCGAGTAGCGGGAGCTTGAATGAGCAGTTCTTC	CASSYSSSGSLNEQFF
TRBV2	once	TRBJ2-5	14	-	TGTGCCAGCAGTATTGACAGGTCACGAGAGACCCAGTACTTC	CASSIDRSRETQYF
TRBV19	many	TRBJ2-1	18	TRBD2	TGTGCCAGTAGTATTAATAGGTTGGCTAGCGGAAAATACAATGAGCAGTTCTTC	CASSINRLASGKYNEQFF
TRBV7-9	-	TRBJ1-4	15	-	TGTGCCAGCAGCTTATCTGCCGGAGCGGATGAAAAACTGTTTTTT	CASSLSAGADEKLFF
TRBV11-2	-	TRBJ2-5	14	-	TGTGCCAGCAGCTCTTGGACCAGCCAAGAGACCCAGTACTTC	CASSSWTSQETQYF
TRBV29-1	many	TRBJ2-7	13	TRBD2	TGCAGCGTTGGCGCTAGCGGGAGTTACGAGCAGTACTTC	CSVGASGSYEQYF
TRBV20-1	medium-sized	TRBJ2-1	14	TRBD1	TGCAGTGCTAGAGGGGACAGGGAATACAATGAGCAGTTCTTC	CSARGDREYNEQFF
TRBV2	many	TRBJ2-7	13	-	TGTGCCCTTGACAGGAGTAACTCCTACGAGCAGTACTTC	CALDRSNSYEQYF
TRBV5-1	many	TRBJ1-6	15	TRBD1	TGCGCCAGCAGCTTGGCGGGACAGGGTAATTCACCCCTCCACTTT	CASSLAGQGNSPLHF
TRBV20-1	many	TRBJ2-1	15	TRBD2	TGCAGTGCTAGACGGACTAGCGGGAGGGTAGATGAGCAGTTCTTC	CSARRTSGRVDEQFF
TRBV4-1	many	TRBJ2-1	16	TRBD2	TGCGCCAGCAGCCAAGGAGGACTAGCGGGGTCCAATGAGCAGTTCTTC	CASSQGGLAGSNEQFF